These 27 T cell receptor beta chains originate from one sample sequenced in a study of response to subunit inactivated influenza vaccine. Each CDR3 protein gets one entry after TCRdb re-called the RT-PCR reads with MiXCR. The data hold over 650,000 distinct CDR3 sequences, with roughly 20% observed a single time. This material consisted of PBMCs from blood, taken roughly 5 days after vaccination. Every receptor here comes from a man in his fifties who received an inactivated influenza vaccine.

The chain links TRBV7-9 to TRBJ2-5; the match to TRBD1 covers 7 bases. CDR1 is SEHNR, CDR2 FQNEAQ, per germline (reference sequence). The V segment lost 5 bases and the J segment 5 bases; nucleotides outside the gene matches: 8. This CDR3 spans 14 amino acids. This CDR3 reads CASSLRGSRETQYF. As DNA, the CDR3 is TGTGCCAGCAGCCTCAGGGGGAGTAGGGAGACCCAGTACTTC.

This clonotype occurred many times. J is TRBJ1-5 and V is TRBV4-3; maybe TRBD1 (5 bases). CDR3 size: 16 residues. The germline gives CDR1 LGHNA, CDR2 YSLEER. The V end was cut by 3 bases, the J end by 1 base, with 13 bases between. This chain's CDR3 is CASSQRDHDSNQPQHF. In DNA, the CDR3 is TGCGCCAGCAGCCAGAGGGACCATGACAGCAATCAGCCCCAGCATTTT.

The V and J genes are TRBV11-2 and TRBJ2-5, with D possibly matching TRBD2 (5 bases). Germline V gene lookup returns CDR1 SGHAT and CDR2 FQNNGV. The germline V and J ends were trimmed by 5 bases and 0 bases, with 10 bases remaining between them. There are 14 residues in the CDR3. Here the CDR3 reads CASSPRAYQETQYF. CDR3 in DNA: TGTGCCAGCAGCCCGAGGGCGTACCAAGAGACCCAGTACTTC.

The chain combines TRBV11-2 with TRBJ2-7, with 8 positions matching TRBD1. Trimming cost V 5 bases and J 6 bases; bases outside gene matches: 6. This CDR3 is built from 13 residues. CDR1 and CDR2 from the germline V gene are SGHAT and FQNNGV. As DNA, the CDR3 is TGTGCCAGCAGCCTGGACAGGGAGGCCGAGCAGTACTTC. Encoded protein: CASSLDREAEQYF.

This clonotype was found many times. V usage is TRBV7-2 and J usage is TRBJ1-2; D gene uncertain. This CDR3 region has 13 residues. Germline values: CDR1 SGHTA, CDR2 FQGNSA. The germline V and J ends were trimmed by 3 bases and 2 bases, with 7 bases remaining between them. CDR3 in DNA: TGTGCCAGCAGCTTCTTACAGAACTATGGCTACACCTTC. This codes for CASSFLQNYGYTF.

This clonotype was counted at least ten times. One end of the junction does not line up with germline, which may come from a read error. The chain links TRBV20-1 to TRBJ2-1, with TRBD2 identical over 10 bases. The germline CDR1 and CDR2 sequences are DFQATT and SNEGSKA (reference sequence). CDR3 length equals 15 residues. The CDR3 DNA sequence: TGCAGTGTTAGAATTTTAGCGGGAGGAGGAAATGAGCAGTTCTTC. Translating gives CSVRILAGGGNEQFF.

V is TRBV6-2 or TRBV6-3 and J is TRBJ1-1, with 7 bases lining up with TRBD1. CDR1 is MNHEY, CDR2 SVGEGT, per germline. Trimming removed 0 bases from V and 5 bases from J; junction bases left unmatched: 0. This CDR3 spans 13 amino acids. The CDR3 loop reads CASSYSDRTEAFF. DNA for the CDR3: TGTGCCAGCAGTTACTCGGACAGGACTGAAGCTTTCTTT.

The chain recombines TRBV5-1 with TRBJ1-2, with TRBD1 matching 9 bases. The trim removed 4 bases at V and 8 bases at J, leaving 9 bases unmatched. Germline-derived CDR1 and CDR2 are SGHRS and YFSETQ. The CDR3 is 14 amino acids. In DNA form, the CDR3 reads TGCGCCAGCAGCCGGGGACAGGGATCATCGGGCTACACCTTC. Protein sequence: CASSRGQGSSGYTF.

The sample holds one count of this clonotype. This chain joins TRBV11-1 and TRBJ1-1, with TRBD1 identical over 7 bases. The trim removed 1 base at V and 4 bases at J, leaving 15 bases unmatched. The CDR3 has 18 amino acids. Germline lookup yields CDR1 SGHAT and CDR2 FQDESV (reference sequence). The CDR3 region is CASSLGRWGQGVGTEAFF. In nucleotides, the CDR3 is TGTGCCAGCAGCTTAGGGAGGTGGGGGCAGGGGGTTGGCACTGAAGCTTTCTTT.

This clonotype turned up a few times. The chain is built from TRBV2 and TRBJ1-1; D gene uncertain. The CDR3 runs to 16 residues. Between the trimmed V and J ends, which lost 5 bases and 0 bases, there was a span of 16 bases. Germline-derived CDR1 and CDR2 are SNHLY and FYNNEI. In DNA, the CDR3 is TGTGCCAGCAGTTATAGAACCACCACCTTGAACACTGAAGCTTTCTTT. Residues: CASSYRTTTLNTEAFF.

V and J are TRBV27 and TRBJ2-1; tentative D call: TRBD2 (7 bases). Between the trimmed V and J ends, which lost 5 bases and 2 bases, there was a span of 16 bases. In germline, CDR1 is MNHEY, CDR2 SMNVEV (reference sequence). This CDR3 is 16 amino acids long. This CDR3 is CASSNPRRGPYNEQFF. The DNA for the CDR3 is TGTGCCAGCAGTAACCCTCGGCGGGGGCCCTACAATGAGCAGTTCTTC.

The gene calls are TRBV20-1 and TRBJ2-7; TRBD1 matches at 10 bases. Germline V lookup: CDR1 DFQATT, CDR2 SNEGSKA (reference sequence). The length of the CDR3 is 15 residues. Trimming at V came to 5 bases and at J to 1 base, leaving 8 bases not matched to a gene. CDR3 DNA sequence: TGCAGTGCTCCCACCCGGGACAGGGGTTCCTACGAGCAGTACTTC. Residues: CSAPTRDRGSYEQYF.

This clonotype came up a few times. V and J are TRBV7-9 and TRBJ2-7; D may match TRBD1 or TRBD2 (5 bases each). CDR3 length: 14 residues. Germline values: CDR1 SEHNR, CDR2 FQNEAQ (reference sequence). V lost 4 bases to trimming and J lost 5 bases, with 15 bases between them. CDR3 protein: CASSSGTSFHEQYF. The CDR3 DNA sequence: TGTGCCAGCAGCTCTGGGACGAGCTTCCACGAGCAGTACTTC.

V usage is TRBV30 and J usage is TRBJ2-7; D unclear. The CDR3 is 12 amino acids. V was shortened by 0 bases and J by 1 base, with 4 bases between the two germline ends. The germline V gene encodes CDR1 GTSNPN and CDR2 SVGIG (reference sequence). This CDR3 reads CAWSVSSYEQYF. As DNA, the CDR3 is TGTGCCTGGAGTGTATCTTCCTACGAGCAGTACTTC. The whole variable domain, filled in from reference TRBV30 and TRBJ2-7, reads SQTIHQWPATLVQPVGSPLSLECTVEGTSNPNLYWYRQAAGRGLQLLFYSVGIGQISSEVPQNLSASRPQDRQFILSSKKLLLSDSGFYLCAWSVSSYEQYFGPGTRLTVT.

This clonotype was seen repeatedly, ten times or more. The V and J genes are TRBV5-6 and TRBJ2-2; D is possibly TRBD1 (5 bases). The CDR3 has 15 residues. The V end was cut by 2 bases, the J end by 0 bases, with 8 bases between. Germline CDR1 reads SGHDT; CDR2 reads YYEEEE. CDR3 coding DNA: TGTGCCAGCAGCTTCAGGGATACGAACACCGGGGAGCTGTTTTTT. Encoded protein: CASSFRDTNTGELFF.

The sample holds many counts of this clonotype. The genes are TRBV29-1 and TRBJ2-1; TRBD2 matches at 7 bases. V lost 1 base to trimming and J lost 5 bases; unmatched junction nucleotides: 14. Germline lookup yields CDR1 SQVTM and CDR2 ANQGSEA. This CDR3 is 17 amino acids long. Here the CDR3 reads CSVEGVWPSGRHNEQFF. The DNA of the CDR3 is TGCAGCGTTGAAGGCGTATGGCCTAGCGGCCGCCACAATGAGCAGTTCTTC.

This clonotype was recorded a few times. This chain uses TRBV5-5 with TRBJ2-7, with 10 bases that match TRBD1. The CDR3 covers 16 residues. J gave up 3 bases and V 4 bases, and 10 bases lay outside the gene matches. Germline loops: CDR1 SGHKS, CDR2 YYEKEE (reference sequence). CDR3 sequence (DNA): TGTGCCAGCAGCCTCGGTGCGGGACAGGGGAACTACGAGCAGTACTTC. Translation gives CASSLGAGQGNYEQYF.

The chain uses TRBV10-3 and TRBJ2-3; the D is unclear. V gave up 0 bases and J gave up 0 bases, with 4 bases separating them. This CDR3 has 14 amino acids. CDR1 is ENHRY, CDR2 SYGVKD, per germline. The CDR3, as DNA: TGTGCCATCAGTGAGTCCTTCAGCACAGATACGCAGTATTTT. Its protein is CAISESFSTDTQYF.

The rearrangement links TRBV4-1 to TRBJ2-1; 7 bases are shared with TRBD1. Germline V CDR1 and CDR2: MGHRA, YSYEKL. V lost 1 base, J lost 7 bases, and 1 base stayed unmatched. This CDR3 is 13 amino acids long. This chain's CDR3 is CASSQVDRNEQFF. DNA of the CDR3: TGCGCCAGCAGCCAAGTGGACAGGAATGAGCAGTTCTTC.

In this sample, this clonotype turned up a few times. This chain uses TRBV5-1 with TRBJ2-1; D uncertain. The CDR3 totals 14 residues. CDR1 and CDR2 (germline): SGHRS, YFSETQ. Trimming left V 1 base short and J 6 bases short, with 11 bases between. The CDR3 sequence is CASSLRVAGNEQFF. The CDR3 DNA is TGCGCCAGCAGCTTGAGGGTAGCTGGCAATGAGCAGTTCTTC.

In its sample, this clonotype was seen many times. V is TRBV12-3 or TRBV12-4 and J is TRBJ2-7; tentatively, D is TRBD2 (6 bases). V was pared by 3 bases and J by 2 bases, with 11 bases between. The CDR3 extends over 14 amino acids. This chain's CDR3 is CASSLRGTTYEQYF. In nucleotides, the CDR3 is TGTGCCAGCAGTTTGCGGGGAACAACCTACGAGCAGTACTTC.

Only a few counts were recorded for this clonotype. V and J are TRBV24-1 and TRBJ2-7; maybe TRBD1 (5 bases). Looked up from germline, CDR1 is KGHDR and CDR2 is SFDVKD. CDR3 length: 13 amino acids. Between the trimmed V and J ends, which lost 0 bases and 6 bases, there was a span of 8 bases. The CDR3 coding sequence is TGTGCCACCAGTGATTTGACAGGCCCCGAGCAGTACTTC. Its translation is CATSDLTGPEQYF.

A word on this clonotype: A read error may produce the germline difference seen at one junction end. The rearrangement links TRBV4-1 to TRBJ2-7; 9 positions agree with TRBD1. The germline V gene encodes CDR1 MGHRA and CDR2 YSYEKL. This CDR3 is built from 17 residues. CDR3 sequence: CASRQVFQTGGSYEQYF. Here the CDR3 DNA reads TGCGCCAGCAGACAAGTCTTCCAGACAGGGGGATCCTACGAGCAGTACTTC.

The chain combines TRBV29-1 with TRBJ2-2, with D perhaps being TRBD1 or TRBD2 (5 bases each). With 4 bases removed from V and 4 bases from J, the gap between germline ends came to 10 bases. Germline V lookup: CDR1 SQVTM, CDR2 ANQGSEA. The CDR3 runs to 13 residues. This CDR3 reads CSVGGRGTGELFF. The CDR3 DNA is TGCAGCGTTGGGGGACGGGGCACCGGGGAGCTGTTTTTT.

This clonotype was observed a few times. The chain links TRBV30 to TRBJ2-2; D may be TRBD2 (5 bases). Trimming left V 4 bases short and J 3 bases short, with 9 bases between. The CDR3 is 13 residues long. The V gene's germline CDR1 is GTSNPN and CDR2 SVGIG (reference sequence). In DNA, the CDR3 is TGTGCCTGGAAGTGGGGAGACACCGGGGAGCTGTTTTTT. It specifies CAWKWGDTGELFF.

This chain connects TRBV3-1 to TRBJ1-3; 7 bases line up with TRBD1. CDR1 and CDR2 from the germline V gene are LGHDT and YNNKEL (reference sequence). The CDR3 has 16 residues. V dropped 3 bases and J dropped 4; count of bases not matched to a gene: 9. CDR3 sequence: CASSHRQGVRGNTIYF. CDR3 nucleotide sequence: TGTGCCAGCAGCCACAGACAGGGAGTAAGGGGAAACACCATATATTTT.

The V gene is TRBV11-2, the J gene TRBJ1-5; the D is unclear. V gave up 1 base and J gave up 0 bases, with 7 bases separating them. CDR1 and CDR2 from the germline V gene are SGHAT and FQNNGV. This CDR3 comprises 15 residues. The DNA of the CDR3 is TGTGCCAGCAGCTTAGTACGGGGTAGCAATCAGCCCCAGCATTTT. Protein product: CASSLVRGSNQPQHF.